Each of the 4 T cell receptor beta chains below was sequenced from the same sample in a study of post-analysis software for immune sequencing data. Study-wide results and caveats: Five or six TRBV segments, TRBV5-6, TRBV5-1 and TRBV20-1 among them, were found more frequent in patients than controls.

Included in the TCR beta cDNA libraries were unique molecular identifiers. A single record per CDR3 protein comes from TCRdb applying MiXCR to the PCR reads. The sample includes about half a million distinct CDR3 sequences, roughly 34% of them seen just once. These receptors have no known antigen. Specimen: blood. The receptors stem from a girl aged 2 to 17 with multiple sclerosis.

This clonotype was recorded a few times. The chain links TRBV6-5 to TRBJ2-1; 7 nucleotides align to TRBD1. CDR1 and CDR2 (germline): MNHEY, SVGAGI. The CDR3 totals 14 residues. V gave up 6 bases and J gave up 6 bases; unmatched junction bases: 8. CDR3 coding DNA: TGTGCCAGCAGACCTGACAGGGCGGTCAATGAGCAGTTCTTC. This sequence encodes CASRPDRAVNEQFF.

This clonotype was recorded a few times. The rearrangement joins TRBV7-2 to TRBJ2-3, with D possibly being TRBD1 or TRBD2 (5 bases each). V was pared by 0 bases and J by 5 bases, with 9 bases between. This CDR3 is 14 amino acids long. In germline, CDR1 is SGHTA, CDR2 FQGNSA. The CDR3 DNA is TGTGCCAGCAGCTTAGCTTCGAGGGGAGATACGCAGTATTTT. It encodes CASSLASRGDTQYF.

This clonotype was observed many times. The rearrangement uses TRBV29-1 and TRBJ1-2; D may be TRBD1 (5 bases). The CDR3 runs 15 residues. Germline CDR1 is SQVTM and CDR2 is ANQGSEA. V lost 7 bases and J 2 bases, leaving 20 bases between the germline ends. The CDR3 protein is CSARMGTGQNYGYTF. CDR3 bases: TGCAGCGCCCGAATGGGCACAGGACAAAACTATGGCTACACCTTC.

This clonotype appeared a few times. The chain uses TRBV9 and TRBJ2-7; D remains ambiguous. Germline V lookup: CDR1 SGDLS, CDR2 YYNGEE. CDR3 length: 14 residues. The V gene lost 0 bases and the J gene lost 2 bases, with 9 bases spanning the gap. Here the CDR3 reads CASSVGAVTYEQYF. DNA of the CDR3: TGTGCCAGCAGCGTAGGAGCCGTTACCTACGAGCAGTACTTC.